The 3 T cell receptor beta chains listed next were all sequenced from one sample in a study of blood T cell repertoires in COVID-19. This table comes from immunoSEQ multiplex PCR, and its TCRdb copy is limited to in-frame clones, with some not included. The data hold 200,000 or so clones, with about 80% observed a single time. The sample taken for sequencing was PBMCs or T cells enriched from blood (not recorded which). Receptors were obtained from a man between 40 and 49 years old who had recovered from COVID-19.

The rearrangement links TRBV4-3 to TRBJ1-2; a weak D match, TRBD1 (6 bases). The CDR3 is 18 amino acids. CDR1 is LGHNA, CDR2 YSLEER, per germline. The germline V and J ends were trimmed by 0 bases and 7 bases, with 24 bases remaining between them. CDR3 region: CASSQDVGTGRGESGYTF. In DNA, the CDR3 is TGCGCCAGCAGCCAAGACGTAGGCACAGGGAGGGGCGAAAGTGGCTACACCTTC.

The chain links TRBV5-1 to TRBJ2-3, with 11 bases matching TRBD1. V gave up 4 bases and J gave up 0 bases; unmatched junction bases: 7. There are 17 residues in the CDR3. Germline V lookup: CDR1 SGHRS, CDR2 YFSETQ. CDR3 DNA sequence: TGCGCCAGCAGCGTAGGGACAGGGGGTTTAAGCACAGATACGCAGTATTTT. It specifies CASSVGTGGLSTDTQYF.

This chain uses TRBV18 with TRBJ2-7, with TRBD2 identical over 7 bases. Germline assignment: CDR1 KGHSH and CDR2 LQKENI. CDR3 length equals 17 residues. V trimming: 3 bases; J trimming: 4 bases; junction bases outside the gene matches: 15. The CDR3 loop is CASSPDSRGGLLYEQYF. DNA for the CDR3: TGTGCCAGCTCACCGGACTCGCGCGGGGGACTTCTGTACGAGCAGTACTTC.